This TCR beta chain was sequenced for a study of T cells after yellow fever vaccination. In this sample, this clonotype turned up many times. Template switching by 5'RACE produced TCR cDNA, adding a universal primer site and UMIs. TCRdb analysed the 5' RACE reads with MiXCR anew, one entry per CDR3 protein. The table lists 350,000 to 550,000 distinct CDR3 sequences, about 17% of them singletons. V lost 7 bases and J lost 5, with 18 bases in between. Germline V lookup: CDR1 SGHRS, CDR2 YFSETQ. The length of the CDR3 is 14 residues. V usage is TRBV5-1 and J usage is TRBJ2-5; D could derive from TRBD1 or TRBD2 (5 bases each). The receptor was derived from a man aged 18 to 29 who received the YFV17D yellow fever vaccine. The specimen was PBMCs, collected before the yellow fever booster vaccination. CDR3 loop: CASSPRGTRETQYF. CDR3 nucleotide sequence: TGCGCCAGCTCCCCGAGGGGTACGAGGGAGACCCAGTACTTC.